A single sample is the source of the 24 T cell receptor beta chains below, sequenced in a study of blood T cell repertoires in COVID-19. Generated by immunoSEQ multiplex PCR, the TCRdb table keeps only in-frame clones and is missing some. The table shows 68,000 or so clones, with around 80% occurring only once. Sequenced: peripheral blood. The source is a woman aged 45-65 years with acute or convalescent COVID-19.

This chain joins TRBV7-2 and TRBJ2-1, with no clear D. The CDR3 consists of 14 residues. CDR1 is SGHTA and CDR2 is FQGNSA in the germline V gene. V lost 2 bases and J lost 4, with 9 bases in between. The CDR3 DNA sequence: TGTGCCAGCAGCTTACTAGATATGTACAATGAGCAGTTCTTC. This gives the protein CASSLLDMYNEQFF.

This clone was counted once. CDR3 nucleotides: TGTGCCAGCAGCCCGCCGCGGAACAATGAGCAGTTCTTC. Protein product: CASSPPRNNEQFF. The chain links TRBV7-2 to TRBJ2-1; D ambiguous. V dropped 5 bases and J dropped 5 bases, with 10 bases sitting between them. The length of the CDR3 is 13 residues. CDR1 is SGHTA and CDR2 is FQGNSA in the germline V gene.

This chain joins TRBV27 and TRBJ1-1, with 7 bases fitting TRBD1. V dropped 2 bases and J dropped 3; count of bases not matched to a gene: 3. The CDR3 is made up of 14 amino acids. Germline CDR1 and CDR2: MNHEY and SMNVEV (reference sequence). The CDR3, as DNA: TGTGCCAGCAGTTTAACTACAGGGGACACTGAAGCTTTCTTT. Protein product: CASSLTTGDTEAFF.

The chain links TRBV7-2 to TRBJ1-6, with D tentatively TRBD1 (6 bases). Trimming pared 5 bases from V and 8 bases from J, leaving 16 bases between. CDR3 length equals 15 residues. CDR1 and CDR2 from the germline V gene are SGHTA and FQGNSA. DNA for the CDR3: TGTGCCAGCAGCCGTATTGTGGGGGCGGATTCACCCCTCCACTTT. This codes for CASSRIVGADSPLHF.

The chain links TRBV19 to TRBJ1-1; 9 bases map to TRBD1. Germline CDR1 reads LNHDA; CDR2 reads SQIVND (reference sequence). Trimming at V came to 2 bases and at J to 5 bases, leaving 6 bases not matched to a gene. The CDR3 has 15 residues. The CDR3 protein is CASSIRQGVSTEAFF. For the CDR3, the DNA is TGTGCCAGTAGTATACGACAGGGGGTTTCAACTGAAGCTTTCTTT.

Details on this clone: Additional DNA sequences in this sample encode the identical CDR3. This chain links TRBV30 with TRBJ1-2; a weak D match, TRBD1 (6 bases). Germline lookup yields CDR1 GTSNPN and CDR2 SVGIG (reference sequence). Trimming removed 3 bases at V and 5 bases at J, with 16 bases between. CDR3 length: 14 residues. CDR3 nucleotides: TGTGCCTGGAGGGGGGACACCGAGCGTTATGGCTACACCTTC. Translation gives CAWRGDTERYGYTF.

This chain uses TRBV12-3 or TRBV12-4 with TRBJ2-5; TRBD1 aligns across 8 bases. V dropped 4 bases and J dropped 8; count of bases not matched to a gene: 6. The CDR3 has 13 amino acids. The CDR3, as DNA: TGTGCCAGCAGTTGGACAGGGACATTTACCCAGTACTTC. As protein: CASSWTGTFTQYF.

This clone was observed a few times. The chain joins TRBV7-9 to TRBJ2-1; 9 bases are shared with TRBD2. This CDR3 has 16 residues. In germline, CDR1 is SEHNR, CDR2 FQNEAQ (reference sequence). Trimming cost V 2 bases and J 6 bases; bases outside gene matches: 8. This chain's CDR3 is CASSLTGLAGSNEQFF. As DNA, the CDR3 is TGTGCCAGCAGCTTAACGGGGCTAGCGGGGTCCAATGAGCAGTTCTTC.

This chain joins TRBV12-3 or TRBV12-4 and TRBJ1-2; 9 bases fit TRBD1. The CDR3 is made up of 12 amino acids. With 10 bases clipped from V and 4 bases from J, the junction kept 4 bases outside the gene matches. Here the CDR3 DNA reads TGTGCCACCTACAGGGGGCTCTATGGCTACACCTTC. As protein: CATYRGLYGYTF.

The CDR3 region has the DNA TGCGCCAGCAGTCGTCTTACCCAGTCCGCCTACGAGCAGTACTTC. Translation gives CASSRLTQSAYEQYF. The V and J genes are TRBV4-1 and TRBJ2-7; D not certain. V lost 6 bases to trimming and J lost 2 bases, with 17 bases between them. CDR1 and CDR2 (germline): MGHRA, YSYEKL. This CDR3 region has 15 residues.

The chain has TRBV5-3 and TRBJ2-1, with D possibly TRBD2 on 5 matching bases. TRBV5-3 is placed among ORFs of uncertain function. CDR3 length equals 15 residues. V lost 4 bases to trimming and J lost 6 bases, with 17 bases between them. This CDR3 is CARSQQKRPFNEQFF. CDR3 DNA sequence: TGTGCCAGAAGCCAGCAAAAGCGGCCTTTCAATGAGCAGTTCTTC.

This clone has a handful of counts. The V and J genes are TRBV6-5 and TRBJ2-1; a weak D match, TRBD2 (6 bases). This CDR3 comprises 16 residues. The germline V gene encodes CDR1 MNHEY and CDR2 SVGAGI. V was pared by 0 bases and J by 6 bases, with 15 bases between. CDR3 residues: CASSYSPEGPGNEQFF. In DNA form, the CDR3 reads TGTGCCAGCAGTTACTCCCCGGAGGGCCCCGGCAATGAGCAGTTCTTC.

V usage is TRBV2 and J usage is TRBJ2-2, with 8 bases lining up with TRBD2. The junction had 5 bases not matched to a gene; V was cut back by 7 bases and J by 1 base. Germline CDR1 and CDR2: SNHLY and FYNNEI. The CDR3 spans 15 residues. CDR3 sequence (DNA): TGTGCCAGCACCTTCACTAGCGGGAACACCGGGGAGCTGTTTTTT. The encoded protein is CASTFTSGNTGELFF.

This clone turned up a few times. This chain connects TRBV10-3 to TRBJ2-7; D possibly corresponds to TRBD1 (5 bases). The V end was cut by 0 bases, the J end by 3 bases, with 9 bases between. The CDR3 totals 14 residues. CDR1 is ENHRY, CDR2 SYGVKD, per germline. CDR3 amino acids: CAISESKGLYEQYF. In DNA form, the CDR3 reads TGTGCCATCAGTGAGTCAAAGGGGCTCTACGAGCAGTACTTC.

The rearrangement uses TRBV5-1 and TRBJ1-2; 8 bases are a match to TRBD1. Trimming at V came to 3 bases and at J to 11 bases, leaving 9 bases not matched to a gene. Germline V CDR1 and CDR2: SGHRS, YFSETQ. The CDR3 runs 13 residues. The CDR3 spells CASSWGGQEGYTF. DNA for the CDR3: TGCGCCAGCAGCTGGGGGGGACAGGAAGGTTACACCTTC.

The gene calls are TRBV5-8 and TRBJ2-1, with 8 nucleotides matching TRBD1. The CDR3 is made up of 14 amino acids. Trimming removed 1 base from V and 9 bases from J; junction bases left unmatched: 6. CDR1 and CDR2 (germline): SGHTS, YDEGEE. Here the CDR3 DNA reads TGTGCCAGCAGCTTGATTGGACAGGGAGGTGAGCAGTTCTTC. The encoded protein is CASSLIGQGGEQFF.

Here the CDR3 reads CASSSDWTEAFF. The CDR3 nucleotides are TGCGCCAGCAGCTCAGATTGGACTGAAGCTTTCTTT. The chain joins TRBV5-1 to TRBJ1-1; D not certain. This CDR3 contains 12 residues. The V end lost 3 bases, the J end lost 5 bases, and 8 bases lay between the germline ends. Germline assignment: CDR1 SGHRS and CDR2 YFSETQ.

The chain employs TRBV2 and TRBJ2-1; D is perhaps TRBD1 (5 bases). The CDR3 runs 12 residues. V lost 5 bases and J 14 bases, leaving 16 bases between the germline ends. Germline CDR1 SNHLY, CDR2 FYNNEI. The CDR3 DNA is TGTGCCAGCAGTAGACAGCTGCCAAAAGAGTTCTTC. This encodes CASSRQLPKEFF. Variable domain in full (rest from reference TRBV2 and TRBJ2-1): EPEVTQTPSHQVTQMGQEVILRCVPISNHLYFYWYRQILGQKVEFLVSFYNNEISEKSEIFDDQFSVERPDGSNFTLKIRSTKLEDSAMYFCASSRQLPKEFFGPGTRLTVL.

V is TRBV7-8 and J is TRBJ1-3, with 7 bases lining up with TRBD1. J lost 0 bases, V lost 5 bases, and 4 bases had no gene match. This CDR3 has 15 amino acids. Germline CDR1 reads SGHVS; CDR2 reads FQNEAQ. CDR3 sequence: CASSGTEFSGNTIYF. In nucleotides, the CDR3 is TGTGCCAGCAGCGGGACAGAATTCTCTGGAAACACCATATATTTT.

The rearrangement uses TRBV10-3 and TRBJ1-4, with D tentatively TRBD1 (5 bases). This CDR3 spans 17 amino acids. Germline V gives CDR1 ENHRY, CDR2 SYGVKD. Between the trimmed V and J ends, which lost 3 bases and 0 bases, there was a span of 14 bases. Here the CDR3 DNA reads TGTGCCATCAGTGACGGAACAGGCGTTGCAACTAATGAAAAACTGTTTTTT. Translated, it gives CAISDGTGVATNEKLFF.

The chain uses TRBV4-1 and TRBJ1-3, with D hard to call. The CDR3 spans 14 residues. Per the germline V gene, CDR1 is MGHRA and CDR2 is YSYEKL. V was cut by 0 bases and J by 14 bases, with 17 bases left in between. CDR3: CASSQDSVGRSVYF. The CDR3 nucleotides are TGCGCCAGCAGCCAAGATTCGGTGGGCAGATCCGTATATTTT.

The gene calls are TRBV28 and TRBJ2-7, with 9 bases fitting TRBD1. The CDR3 has 14 amino acids. Germline V gene lookup returns CDR1 MDHEN and CDR2 SYDVKM. Trimming removed 8 bases from V and 4 bases from J; junction bases left unmatched: 9. This chain's CDR3 is CASAFMGQGYEQYF. The CDR3 nucleotides read TGTGCCAGCGCCTTTATGGGACAGGGATACGAGCAGTACTTC.

This clone appeared many times. The chain links TRBV5-6 to TRBJ1-5, with a tentative D call TRBD1 (6 bases). V dropped 2 bases and J dropped 5 bases, with 11 bases sitting between them. The V gene's germline CDR1 is SGHDT and CDR2 YYEEEE. The CDR3 extends over 14 amino acids. As DNA, the CDR3 is TGTGCCAGCAGCTTCGGAAACAGGGATCAGCCCCAGCATTTT. It encodes CASSFGNRDQPQHF.

The chain recombines TRBV7-8 with TRBJ2-7; 8 nucleotides match TRBD2. Germline CDR1 is SGHVS and CDR2 is FQNEAQ. V trimming: 4 bases; J trimming: 6 bases; junction bases outside the gene matches: 5. The CDR3 sequence is 13 residues long. The CDR3 spells CASSSGGGSEQYF. For the CDR3, the DNA is TGTGCCAGCAGCTCCGGGGGGGGATCCGAGCAGTACTTC.